The rows below give T cell receptor beta chains drawn from one sample of a study of blood T cell repertoires in COVID-19. Here immunoSEQ multiplex PCR was the method, and the copy in TCRdb shows in-frame clones only, minus some. The data hold 100,000 to 120,000 clones, with around 82% observed a single time. Sequencing input: peripheral blood. All receptors come from a woman aged 60-75 years with acute or convalescent COVID-19. The CDR3 runs from the conserved cysteine through the conserved F or W. Each record gives: J gene, V gene, D gene, clone size, CDR3 protein, CDR3 DNA. D genes are given only for firm matches. Rows give clone size only sometimes, using once, few, many, or a class for an expanded clone.

J gene: TRBJ1-1; V gene: TRBV5-5; D gene: NA; clone size: NA; CDR3 protein: CASSFPRGGYGNTEAFF; CDR3 DNA: TGTGCCAGCAGCTTTCCCCGGGGGGGTTACGGGAACACTGAAGCTTTCTTT
J gene: TRBJ1-6; V gene: TRBV13; D gene: NA; clone size: NA; CDR3 protein: CASRPAGSVYNSPLHF; CDR3 DNA: TGTGCCAGCAGACCCGCCGGGTCAGTCTATAATTCACCCCTCCACTTT
J gene: TRBJ1-2; V gene: TRBV19; D gene: NA; clone size: NA; CDR3 protein: CASSIQGSDPYGYTF; CDR3 DNA: TGTGCCAGTAGTATCCAGGGGTCGGATCCCTATGGCTACACCTTC
J gene: TRBJ2-2; V gene: TRBV29-1; D gene: NA; clone size: NA; CDR3 protein: CSVAPVTGELFF; CDR3 DNA: TGCAGCGTTGCTCCGGTCACCGGGGAGCTGTTTTTT
J gene: TRBJ1-4; V gene: TRBV6-5; D gene: NA; clone size: NA; CDR3 protein: CASQGTWDEKLFF; CDR3 DNA: TGTGCCAGTCAGGGGACGTGGGACGAAAAACTGTTTTTT
J gene: TRBJ2-5; V gene: TRBV30; D gene: TRBD2; clone size: NA; CDR3 protein: CAWSVRTSGLGETQYF; CDR3 DNA: TGTGCCTGGAGTGTACGGACTAGCGGCCTTGGAGAGACCCAGTACTTC
J gene: TRBJ2-3; V gene: TRBV9; D gene: NA; clone size: NA; CDR3 protein: CASSVAAGAGGDTQYF; CDR3 DNA: TGTGCCAGCAGCGTAGCGGCGGGGGCCGGGGGAGATACGCAGTATTTT
J gene: TRBJ2-5; V gene: TRBV5-1; D gene: NA; clone size: few; CDR3 protein: CASSLVGGQQETQYF; CDR3 DNA: TGCGCCTCCTCTCTGGTAGGCGGCCAACAAGAGACCCAGTACTTC
J gene: TRBJ2-3; V gene: TRBV7-9; D gene: NA; clone size: NA; CDR3 protein: CASSTLPKGTDTQYF; CDR3 DNA: TGTGCCAGCAGCACGCTCCCTAAAGGCACAGATACGCAGTATTTT
J gene: TRBJ1-5; V gene: TRBV9; D gene: NA; clone size: few; CDR3 protein: CASSVEPDNQPQHF; CDR3 DNA: TGTGCCAGCAGCGTCGAGCCCGACAATCAGCCCCAGCATTTT
J gene: TRBJ2-5; V gene: TRBV27; D gene: TRBD2; clone size: NA; CDR3 protein: CASSFISGGDQETQYF; CDR3 DNA: TGTGCCAGCAGTTTCATTAGCGGGGGAGATCAAGAGACCCAGTACTTC
J gene: TRBJ2-2; V gene: TRBV19; D gene: NA; clone size: NA; CDR3 protein: CASSRQVNTGELFF; CDR3 DNA: TGTGCCAGTAGTAGGCAGGTCAACACCGGGGAGCTGTTTTTT
J gene: TRBJ1-2; V gene: TRBV21-1; D gene: NA; clone size: once; CDR3 protein: CASSGGGAGYTF; CDR3 DNA: TGTGCCAGCAGCGGGGGAGGGGCCGGCTACACCTTC
J gene: TRBJ1-1; V gene: TRBV7-2; D gene: NA; clone size: few; CDR3 protein: CASSLAMNTEAFF; CDR3 DNA: TGTGCCAGCAGCTTAGCCATGAACACTGAAGCTTTCTTT
J gene: TRBJ1-1; V gene: TRBV7-2; D gene: NA; clone size: NA; CDR3 protein: CASSERVGTEAFF; CDR3 DNA: TGTGCCAGCAGCGAGCGCGTTGGCACTGAAGCTTTCTTT
J gene: TRBJ1-6; V gene: TRBV5-4; D gene: NA; clone size: NA; CDR3 protein: CASSLGEGYNSPLHF; CDR3 DNA: TGTGCCAGCAGCTTGGGGGAGGGTTATAATTCACCCCTCCACTTT
J gene: TRBJ2-2; V gene: TRBV7-3; D gene: NA; clone size: NA; CDR3 protein: CASSLTGENTGELFF; CDR3 DNA: TGTGCCAGCAGCTTGACGGGGGAGAACACCGGGGAGCTGTTTTTT
J gene: TRBJ2-2; V gene: TRBV7-3; D gene: TRBD2; clone size: NA; CDR3 protein: CASSPNGLADGELFF; CDR3 DNA: TGTGCCAGCAGCCCGAACGGACTAGCGGACGGGGAGCTGTTTTTT
J gene: TRBJ1-4; V gene: TRBV7-9; D gene: TRBD1; clone size: NA; CDR3 protein: CASSLFGTGPLKLFF; CDR3 DNA: TGTGCCAGCAGCTTATTTGGGACAGGGCCCCTAAAACTGTTTTTT
J gene: TRBJ1-4; V gene: TRBV7-9; D gene: NA; clone size: once; CDR3 protein: CASSLDRNEKLFF; CDR3 DNA: TGTGCCAGCAGCTTAGACAGGAATGAAAAACTGTTTTTT
J gene: TRBJ2-7; V gene: TRBV29-1; D gene: NA; clone size: NA; CDR3 protein: CSVVEVSAGHSYEQYF; CDR3 DNA: TGCAGCGTTGTCGAAGTCTCGGCAGGCCACTCCTACGAGCAGTACTTC
J gene: TRBJ1-5; V gene: TRBV15; D gene: NA; clone size: NA; CDR3 protein: CATSRSLELDQPQHF; CDR3 DNA: TGTGCCACCAGCAGATCCCTGGAGCTTGATCAGCCCCAGCATTTT
J gene: TRBJ1-1; V gene: TRBV7-2; D gene: TRBD1; clone size: NA; CDR3 protein: CASSLSRQGGGMNTEAFF; CDR3 DNA: TGTGCCAGCAGCTTATCAAGACAGGGTGGTGGAATGAACACTGAAGCTTTCTTT
J gene: TRBJ2-5; V gene: TRBV9; D gene: TRBD2; clone size: once; CDR3 protein: CASSDRPSGQETQYF; CDR3 DNA: TGTGCCAGCAGCGACAGACCTAGCGGACAAGAGACCCAGTACTTC
J gene: TRBJ2-3; V gene: TRBV30; D gene: TRBD1; clone size: few; CDR3 protein: CAWSQGVGADTQYF; CDR3 DNA: TGTGCCTGGAGTCAGGGGGTCGGCGCAGATACGCAGTATTTT
J gene: TRBJ2-1; V gene: TRBV19; D gene: NA; clone size: NA; CDR3 protein: CASSIQGSYNEQFF; CDR3 DNA: TGTGCCAGTAGTATCCAGGGATCCTACAATGAGCAGTTCTTC
J gene: TRBJ2-5; V gene: TRBV12-3/TRBV12-4; D gene: TRBD2; clone size: NA; CDR3 protein: CASSFPGGGTQYF; CDR3 DNA: TGTGCCAGCAGTTTTCCGGGCGGGGGGACCCAGTACTTC
J gene: TRBJ1-6; V gene: TRBV19; D gene: NA; clone size: NA; CDR3 protein: CASSIDSSSYNSPLHF; CDR3 DNA: TGTGCCAGTAGTATAGACTCGAGCTCCTATAATTCACCCCTCCACTTT
J gene: TRBJ1-3; V gene: TRBV5-1; D gene: TRBD1; clone size: few; CDR3 protein: CASSSQGAGNTIYF; CDR3 DNA: TGCGCCAGCAGCTCGCAGGGGGCGGGAAACACCATATATTTT
J gene: TRBJ2-5; V gene: TRBV4-2; D gene: NA; clone size: NA; CDR3 protein: CASSLRESSPRETQYF; CDR3 DNA: TGTGCCAGCAGCCTCCGGGAGTCCAGCCCCCGGGAGACCCAGTACTTC
J gene: TRBJ1-2; V gene: TRBV5-4; D gene: TRBD1; clone size: NA; CDR3 protein: CASSFAGGAYYGYTF; CDR3 DNA: TGTGCCAGCAGCTTCGCAGGGGGCGCTTACTATGGCTACACCTTC
J gene: TRBJ1-5; V gene: TRBV4-2; D gene: NA; clone size: NA; CDR3 protein: CASSQALIRLQPQHF; CDR3 DNA: TGTGCCAGCAGCCAAGCTCTCATCAGGCTTCAGCCCCAGCATTTT
J gene: TRBJ2-1; V gene: TRBV9; D gene: TRBD2; clone size: NA; CDR3 protein: CASSVVGGGANEQFF; CDR3 DNA: TGTGCCAGCAGCGTAGTTGGCGGGGGGGCCAATGAGCAGTTCTTC
J gene: TRBJ1-3; V gene: TRBV13; D gene: TRBD1; clone size: NA; CDR3 protein: CASRHYGTGTDTIYF; CDR3 DNA: TGTGCCAGCAGACACTATGGGACAGGGACGGACACCATATATTTT
J gene: TRBJ1-2; V gene: TRBV18; D gene: TRBD1; clone size: once; CDR3 protein: CASSPPGQGAYYGYTF; CDR3 DNA: TGTGCCAGCTCACCACCGGGACAGGGGGCTTACTATGGCTACACCTTC
J gene: TRBJ1-6; V gene: TRBV6-5; D gene: NA; clone size: few; CDR3 protein: CASSYSSRANSPLHF; CDR3 DNA: TGTGCCAGCAGTTACTCGAGCAGGGCGAATTCACCCCTCCACTTT
J gene: TRBJ1-5; V gene: TRBV19; D gene: NA; clone size: NA; CDR3 protein: CASSIGGANQPQHF; CDR3 DNA: TGTGCCAGTAGTATAGGGGGCGCGAATCAGCCCCAGCATTTT
J gene: TRBJ2-5; V gene: TRBV4-3; D gene: TRBD1; clone size: many; CDR3 protein: CASSQDLGQGETQYF; CDR3 DNA: TGCGCCAGCAGCCAAGATCTTGGACAGGGCGAGACCCAGTACTTC
J gene: TRBJ2-7; V gene: TRBV7-9; D gene: NA; clone size: NA; CDR3 protein: CASSQSYGGSYEQYF; CDR3 DNA: TGTGCCAGCAGCCAATCGTACGGGGGCTCCTACGAGCAGTACTTC
J gene: TRBJ2-1; V gene: TRBV25-1; D gene: NA; clone size: NA; CDR3 protein: CASSEQGYGEQFF; CDR3 DNA: TGTGCCAGCAGTGAACAGGGGTACGGTGAGCAGTTCTTC
J gene: TRBJ1-2; V gene: TRBV18; D gene: TRBD1; clone size: NA; CDR3 protein: CASSPLTGDSDGYTF; CDR3 DNA: TGTGCCAGCTCACCCCTGACAGGGGATTCGGATGGCTACACCTTC
J gene: TRBJ1-1; V gene: TRBV18; D gene: NA; clone size: NA; CDR3 protein: CASSPTSGAEAFF; CDR3 DNA: TGTGCCAGCTCACCAACTTCAGGGGCTGAGGCTTTCTTT
J gene: TRBJ2-7; V gene: TRBV28; D gene: TRBD1; clone size: NA; CDR3 protein: CASIPNRGGEQYF; CDR3 DNA: TGTGCCAGCATTCCGAACAGGGGCGGCGAGCAGTACTTC
J gene: TRBJ2-3; V gene: TRBV11-3; D gene: NA; clone size: NA; CDR3 protein: CASSLVRGTDTQYF; CDR3 DNA: TGTGCCAGCAGCTTAGTTAGGGGAACAGATACGCAGTATTTT
J gene: TRBJ2-7; V gene: TRBV7-9; D gene: NA; clone size: NA; CDR3 protein: CASSLSYSEQYF; CDR3 DNA: TGTGCCAGCAGCTTAAGCTATAGCGAGCAGTACTTC
J gene: TRBJ2-7; V gene: TRBV18; D gene: TRBD1; clone size: NA; CDR3 protein: CASSPNVQSDRDRIYEQYF; CDR3 DNA: TGTGCCAGCTCACCAAACGTCCAAAGTGACCGGGACAGGATCTACGAGCAGTACTTC
J gene: TRBJ1-2; V gene: TRBV19; D gene: TRBD1; clone size: NA; CDR3 protein: CASSIPRGLRGYTF; CDR3 DNA: TGTGCCAGTAGTATCCCAAGGGGGCTTCGTGGCTACACCTTC
J gene: TRBJ1-2; V gene: TRBV5-4; D gene: NA; clone size: NA; CDR3 protein: CASSLAATGRYGYTF; CDR3 DNA: TGTGCCAGCAGCTTGGCTGCGACAGGACGCTATGGCTACACCTTC